One T cell receptor (beta chain) is described in this entry. Its cognate antigen has yet to be identified. This specimen comes from a study of monozygotic twins with inflammatory bowel disease (dated 2019 in TCRdb). In the study overall: In total, 28 monozygotic twin pairs made up the full study: 19 Danish pairs, all IBD-discordant, plus nine German pairs, of which four were IBD-concordant and five were IBD-discordant. Within discordant pairs, disease-associated traits were sought mainly by comparing IBD patients with their genetically identical healthy co-twins. Each individual had, on average, about 151 000 unique TCRalpha sequences and 181 000 unique TCRbeta sequences available for analysis.

Sequences SGHAT (CDR1) and FQDESV (CDR2) are obtained from the germline V gene (reference sequence). From the cysteine through the phenylalanine, the CDR3 covers 15 amino acids. The record lacks a DNA sequence. From each donor, a roughly 2.5 ml peripheral blood sample was collected into PAXgene tubes and stored at -80 degrees C. Without T cell sorting, total RNA was isolated from whole blood using the PAXgene blood miRNA kit on an automated QIAcube. Peripheral blood from monozygotic twin pairs who were concordant or discordant for inflammatory bowel disease underwent deep TCRalpha and TCRbeta repertoire profiling using unique molecular barcoding. Smoking habits were recorded for all twin pairs, and each individual was classified as a current, former or never smoker. Overall study outcomes, separate from this receptor: Repertoire similarity did not differ between concordant and discordant twins, which could be due to limited statistical power. Distinction between different T cell subtypes could not be achieved in the analysis. Background noise and inter-individual variability may have been introduced into the repertoires by the differing immunosuppressive treatments among patients. IBD patients shared fewer clonotypes with other individuals than healthy twins did, most markedly in patients showing signs of disease activity. IBD patients had lower TCRbeta repertoire diversity, measured by the inverse Simpson index, than their healthy co-twins. No single strong signal or clonotype linked to IBD turned up in the results, so the idea that one exists was not supported.

Libraries came from 5' RACE. Each TCR library was prepared from about 3.5 ug of total RNA. For each sample, cDNA synthesis was carried out in eight separate reactions using SMARTScribe reverse transcriptase. During cDNA synthesis, template switching introduced unique molecular identifiers that contained a 6-nucleotide sample barcode. TCRalpha and TCRbeta cDNA was amplified in two nested PCRs of approximately 16 and 10 cycles, and bead purification was carried out after each PCR. Before amplification, the cDNA was treated with uracil DNA-glycosylase and purified using the QIAquick PCR purification kit. The second PCR added Illumina TruSeq-compatible adapters along with sample-specific barcodes. Library quality and concentration were assessed using TapeStation and Qubit, and 4.5 to 6.5 ng of each library was pooled. Sequencing of the pooled libraries was done on an Illumina HiSeq2500 single-index Rapid Run using custom sequencing primers and 2 x 100 bp reads. As for the original processing: UMI-based consensus assembly with MiGEC version 1.2.6 was used to correct PCR and sequencing errors. MiXCR version 2.1.1 was used to carry out V(D)J alignment, clonotype assembly and CDR3 extraction. To normalise gene usage, clonotype sharing and MAIT/NKT TCR abundance, the analysis used the top 1000, 10 000 and 20 000 clonotypes per sample. After downsampling to 27 000 UMIs, diversity was calculated as the inverse Simpson index using the vegan R package. Paired Mann-Whitney U tests were applied to discordant twin pairs, with Benjamini-Hochberg correction for multiple testing. TCRdb reprocessed the reads and lists each CDR3 protein sequence as a single entry, with no DNA. None of the V and J calls come from the authors' own analysis; TCRdb made them. For this sample, the table gives 110,000 or so distinct CDR3 sequences. The ten most abundant clones make up 12% of the sample.

This chain is built from TRBV11-1 and TRBJ2-2. The clonotype originates from a human donor with ulcerative colitis or Crohn's disease, or a healthy co-twin of an affected twin (not recorded which). The specimen was blood. The CDR3 reads CASSSSGVNTGELFF. With the portions outside the CDR3 filled from the reference TRBV11-1 and TRBJ2-2 genes, the complete variable region becomes EAEVAQSPRYKITEKSQAVAFWCDPISGHATLYWYRQILGQGPELLVQFQDESVVDDSQLPKDRFSAERLKGVDSTLKIQPAELGDSAMYLCASSSSGVNTGELFFGEGSRLTVL.